This TCR beta chain was observed in a study of T cells in Graves' hyperthyroidism and ophthalmopathy. Study conclusions and caveats: Model-based prediction identified ophthalmopathy a median about 6 months prior to its onset.

As regards this clonotype: As yet, its antigen is unknown.

Amplified regions were TCR beta CDR3 sequences from RNA transcripts. TCR CDR3 underwent first-round RT-PCR with the HTBI primer set. Using its own MiXCR run on the multiplex PCR reads, TCRdb lists one record per CDR3 protein. This table has 700,000 or so distinct CDR3 sequences, about 14% appearing once. CDR1 and CDR2 from the germline V gene are SEHNR and FQNEAQ (reference sequence). This CDR3 contains 16 residues. Trimming removed 6 bases from V and 8 bases from J; junction bases left unmatched: 13. Patients with ophthalmopathy all had a Clinical Activity Score of at least 3, a NOSPECS grade of at least 4 and duration under 3 months.

The sequenced sample consisted of blood. The origin of this receptor is a woman aged 45-60 years with Graves' ophthalmopathy. The chain combines TRBV7-9 with TRBJ2-1, with 10 bases aligning to TRBD1. The DNA of the CDR3 is TGTGCCAGCAGGCTGGGCGGACAGGGGGTAGGGGATGAGCAGTTCTTC. Encoded protein: CASRLGGQGVGDEQFF.